This T cell receptor (beta chain) stems from a study of blood T cell repertoires in COVID-19. This CDR3 is 14 amino acids long. Germline values: CDR1 LNHDA, CDR2 SQIVND (reference sequence). V gave up 9 bases and J gave up 0 bases, with 11 bases separating them. In the original analysis: Estimates of nucleated cell counts were drawn from the amplification of reference gene primers. Measured with immunoSEQ multiplex PCR; TCRdb has only the in-frame clones, and not every one. Clone size and V and J calls were adopted from that table, with D and trimming inferred from the DNA. The sample records 100,000 to 120,000 clones, about 85% being singletons.

Specimen: peripheral blood. This TCR came from a woman aged 55 to 70 with COVID-19, enrolled during active disease. V is TRBV19 and J is TRBJ2-2, with D possibly matching TRBD1 (6 bases). The CDR3 DNA sequence: TGTGCCAGCTTTGACAGGACGAACACCGGGGAGCTGTTTTTT. It specifies CASFDRTNTGELFF.